The 7 T cell receptor beta chains below all came from one sample that was sequenced in a study of technical replicates of blood from several donors. Sequencing used immunoSEQ multiplex PCR; TCRdb keeps in-frame clones, though not all of them. The sample holds around 57,000 clones, around 95% seen once. The sequenced sample was T cells isolated from PBMCs. These receptors were obtained from a human donor in good health.

The J gene is TRBJ2-7, the V gene TRBV5-1; a weak D match, TRBD1 (6 bases). V was clipped by 1 base and J by 5 bases, with 16 bases between them. From germline, CDR1 is SGHRS and CDR2 YFSETQ. The CDR3 spans 15 residues. The CDR3 coding sequence is TGCGCCAGCAGCTTGTTACAGGGTTATGCGAACGAGCAGTACTTC. This gives the protein CASSLLQGYANEQYF. Variable domain in full (rest from reference TRBV5-1 and TRBJ2-7): KAGVTQTPRYLIKTRGQQVTLSCSPISGHRSVSWYQQTPGQGLQFLFEYFSETQRNKGNFPGRFSGRQFSNSRSEMNVSTLELGDSALYLCASSLLQGYANEQYFGPGTRLTVT.

V is TRBV18 and J is TRBJ2-7; 8 positions match TRBD1. Germline loops: CDR1 KGHSH, CDR2 LQKENI. CDR3 length: 15 residues. Losses at the gene ends were 4 bases for V and 4 bases for J; bases not matched to a gene: 9. The CDR3 reads CASSLDRGRIYEQYF. The CDR3 DNA reads TGTGCCAGCTCACTAGACAGGGGTAGGATTTACGAGCAGTACTTC.

The rearrangement links TRBV10-3 to TRBJ1-2; 11 bases are a match to TRBD1. Germline V CDR1 and CDR2: ENHRY, SYGVKD. The ends lost 6 bases at V and 6 bases at J; junction bases unmatched: 9. The CDR3 loop spans 15 amino acids. The CDR3, as DNA: TGTGCCATCAGGGAGACTCCGGGACAGGGGGATGGCTACACCTTC. Translating it yields CAIRETPGQGDGYTF.

The rearrangement joins TRBV7-9 to TRBJ2-3; D is unresolved. CDR3 length: 13 amino acids. CDR1 SEHNR and CDR2 FQNEAQ come from the germline V gene (reference sequence). Trimming took 2 bases from V and 1 from J, leaving 4 bases between them. Here the CDR3 reads CASSLIGTDTQYF. CDR3 coding DNA: TGTGCCAGCAGCTTAATCGGCACAGATACGCAGTATTTT.

The genes are TRBV5-1 and TRBJ2-5; 8 bases are a match to TRBD1. V lost 4 bases, J lost 5 bases, and 25 bases stayed unmatched. This CDR3 is 20 amino acids long. In germline, CDR1 is SGHRS, CDR2 YFSETQ. The CDR3 nucleotides are TGCGCCAGCAGCCGGCTGGACAGGGAGGATCAGTCTTATCTTAGGGAGACCCAGTACTTC. Residues: CASSRLDREDQSYLRETQYF.

The chain carries TRBV5-1 and TRBJ1-2; possibly TRBD1 for D (5 bases). V shed 2 bases and J shed 6 bases, with 14 bases lying between them. The CDR3 loop spans 14 amino acids. Germline CDR1 reads SGHRS; CDR2 reads YFSETQ. DNA of the CDR3: TGCGCCAGCAGCTTTTTACGGGGGAGCGATGGCTACACCTTC. Translating gives CASSFLRGSDGYTF.

This chain connects TRBV7-6 to TRBJ1-5; 11 bases match TRBD1. CDR1 and CDR2 (germline): SGHVS, FNYEAQ. The CDR3 loop spans 14 amino acids. Trimming took 5 bases from V and 6 from J; bases not matched to a gene: 3. This chain's CDR3 is CASSPGTGGQPQHF. DNA for the CDR3: TGTGCCAGCAGCCCAGGGACAGGGGGTCAGCCCCAGCATTTT.